The clone carrying this T cell receptor (beta chain) was counted between two and nine times. Antigen specificity is unknown. The data are from a study of cytomegalovirus exposure and HLA in healthy donors. Study observations and caveats: The productive fraction for most TCR beta V segments was about 90% or about 30% in an earlier analysis. Fewer N-insertions (relative to the roughly 670-donor mean) were reportedly seen in an Asian-associated ancestry cluster in a later analysis.

All the people who gave samples were healthy bone marrow donors. From germline, CDR1 is SGHRS and CDR2 YFSETQ. The CDR3 sequence is 15 residues long. V gave up 1 base and J gave up 7 bases, with 12 bases separating them. It was with 60 Vbeta and 13 Jbeta primers that the PCR ran. Method: immunoSEQ multiplex PCR; TCRdb's copy keeps in-frame clones and lacks some. Here the sample spans 110,000 to 150,000 clones, 75% being singletons. This TCR derives from a man aged 35-49 years in good health and CMV-seronegative. The material sequenced was PBMCs. The chain uses TRBV5-1 and TRBJ1-6; the D gene is possibly TRBD1 (5 bases). This CDR3 reads CASSLQGLDNSPLHF. Written as DNA, the CDR3 is TGCGCCAGCAGCTTGCAGGGCTTGGACAATTCACCCCTCCACTTT.